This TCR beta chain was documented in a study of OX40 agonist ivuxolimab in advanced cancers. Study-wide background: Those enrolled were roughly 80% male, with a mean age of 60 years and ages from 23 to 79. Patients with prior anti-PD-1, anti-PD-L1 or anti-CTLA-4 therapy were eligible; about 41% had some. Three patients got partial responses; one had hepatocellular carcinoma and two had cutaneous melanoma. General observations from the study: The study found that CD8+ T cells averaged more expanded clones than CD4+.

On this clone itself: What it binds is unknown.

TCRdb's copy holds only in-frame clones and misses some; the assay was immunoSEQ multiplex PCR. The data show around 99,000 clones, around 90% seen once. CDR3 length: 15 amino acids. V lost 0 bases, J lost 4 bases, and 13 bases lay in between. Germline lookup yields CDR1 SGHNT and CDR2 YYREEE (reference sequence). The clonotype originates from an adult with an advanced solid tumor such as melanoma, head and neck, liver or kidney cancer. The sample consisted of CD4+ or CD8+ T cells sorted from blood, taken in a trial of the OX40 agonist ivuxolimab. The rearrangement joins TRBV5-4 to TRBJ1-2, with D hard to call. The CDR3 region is CASSLVGLAGYGYTF. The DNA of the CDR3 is TGTGCCAGCAGCTTGGTGGGGTTGGCGGGCTATGGCTACACCTTC.